Each of the 30 T cell receptor beta chains below was sequenced from the same sample in a study of T cells after yellow fever vaccination. Each CDR3 protein is one row after TCRdb ran MiXCR on the 5' RACE reads. The repertoire has fewer than 400,000 distinct CDR3 sequences, around 10% of them found once; the top ten carry 2.5% to 4%. This sample comprised CD4+ T cells sorted from PBMCs, obtained 45 days after the yellow fever booster vaccination. Every receptor here comes from a young man who received the YFV17D yellow fever vaccine.

The chain links TRBV29-1 to TRBJ2-3; either TRBD1 or TRBD2 may supply D (5 bases each). Germline CDR1 is SQVTM and CDR2 is ANQGSEA. V gave up 7 bases and J gave up 8 bases, with 19 bases separating them. The CDR3 covers 13 residues. The CDR3 DNA reads TGCAGCGGGGGGACGGAGCCCCCGGGTACGCAGTATTTT. It translates to CSGGTEPPGTQYF.

The chain combines TRBV28 with TRBJ2-3, with D possibly being TRBD2 (5 bases). The length of the CDR3 is 14 residues. V was shortened by 5 bases and J by 1 base, with 10 bases between the two germline ends. Germline V gene lookup returns CDR1 MDHEN and CDR2 SYDVKM. The CDR3 DNA reads as TGTGCCAGCAGTAAGAGGGAACGCACAGATACGCAGTATTTT. Amino acid sequence: CASSKRERTDTQYF. The full variable domain, in which reference TRBV28 and TRBJ2-3 provide the parts outside the CDR3, is DVKVTQSSRYLVKRTGEKVFLECVQDMDHENMFWYRQDPGLGLRLIYFSYDVKMKEKGDIPEGYSVSREKKERFSLILESASTNQTSMYLCASSKRERTDTQYFGPGTRLTVL.

This clonotype was seen only a few times. This chain links TRBV5-1 with TRBJ2-1, with D possibly TRBD2 on 6 matching bases. The CDR3 has 16 residues. V was clipped by 0 bases and J by 2 bases, with 12 bases between them. Germline V CDR1 and CDR2: SGHRS, YFSETQ. Here the CDR3 DNA reads TGCGCCAGCAGCTTGGCCGTTGCGGGGCCCTACAATGAGCAGTTCTTC. Protein: CASSLAVAGPYNEQFF.

This clonotype was seen a handful of times. The V and J genes are TRBV11-2 and TRBJ1-2; D uncertain. The germline gives CDR1 SGHAT, CDR2 FQNNGV. Trimming took 4 bases from V and 8 from J, leaving 17 bases between them. The length of the CDR3 is 14 residues. CDR3 residues: CASSSQGPPAGYTF. In DNA form, the CDR3 reads TGTGCCAGCAGCTCCCAAGGTCCCCCAGCAGGCTACACCTTC.

This clonotype was detected a few times. J is TRBJ2-7 and V is TRBV6-1; D is ambiguous. Trimming took 3 bases from V and 4 from J, leaving 16 bases between them. In germline, CDR1 is MNHNS, CDR2 SASEGT. The CDR3 consists of 15 residues. The CDR3 DNA reads as TGTGCCAGCAGTGACGGCCGCTTGCTTTCATACGAGCAGTACGTC. Translation gives CASSDGRLLSYEQYV.

Many counts were recorded for this clonotype. This chain links TRBV6-2 or TRBV6-3 with TRBJ2-1, with 12 bases that match TRBD2. Germline-derived CDR1 and CDR2 are MNHEY and SVGEGT. Trimming cost V 2 bases and J 8 bases; bases outside gene matches: 7. The CDR3 extends over 16 amino acids. This chain's CDR3 is CASSYPGLAGRDEQFF. The DNA for the CDR3 is TGTGCCAGCAGTTACCCCGGACTAGCGGGGAGGGATGAGCAGTTCTTC.

This clonotype was seen more than once but under ten times. The V and J genes are TRBV5-4 and TRBJ2-7, with D perhaps assigned TRBD1 or TRBD2 (5 bases each). The V and J ends lost 5 bases and 0 bases respectively, with 12 bases between them. This CDR3 has 14 residues. Germline CDR1 reads SGHNT; CDR2 reads YYREEE (reference sequence). CDR3 sequence: CASRSDGTSYEQYV. The CDR3 nucleotides read TGTGCCAGCAGGTCGGACGGGACCTCCTACGAGCAGTACGTC.

This chain joins TRBV12-2 and TRBJ2-7; TRBD2 is the table's D call and was not checked against the DNA. TRBV12-2 is tagged as a pseudogene. This CDR3 has 14 residues. DNA of the CDR3: TGTGCAAGCCATCAGTGTTGGCAGCCCTCAGAGCAGTACTTC. Translated, it gives CASHQCWQPSEQYF.

This clonotype was counted ten times or more. The rearrangement joins TRBV25-1 to TRBJ1-2; 9 positions agree with TRBD1. The V gene's germline CDR1 is MGHDK and CDR2 SYGVNS. This CDR3 contains 16 residues. With V trimmed by 2 bases and J by 3 bases, 7 bases remained unmatched. The CDR3 loop reads CASSERTGGGYYGYTF. CDR3 DNA sequence: TGTGCCAGCAGTGAACGTACAGGGGGCGGATACTATGGCTACACCTTC.

The table lists this clonotype with a few counts. J is TRBJ2-7 and V is TRBV6-6; D unclear. The CDR3 extends over 13 amino acids. V was trimmed by 2 bases and J by 5 bases, leaving 10 bases between them. CDR1 and CDR2 from the germline V gene are MNHNY and SVGAGI (reference sequence). The CDR3 bases are TGTGCCAGCAGTTACAGGGTTGGGAACGAGCAGTACGTC. This encodes CASSYRVGNEQYV.

CDR3 bases: TGCGCCAGCAGCCGTTGGCCTGGCACCGAGCAGTACGTC. This gives the protein CASSRWPGTEQYV. The rearrangement links TRBV5-1 to TRBJ2-7, with D unresolved. Germline-derived CDR1 and CDR2 are SGHRS and YFSETQ. Trimming pared 4 bases from V and 6 bases from J, leaving 14 bases between. This CDR3 region has 13 residues.

This clonotype has just a few counts. The rearrangement joins TRBV6-1 to TRBJ2-6, with D uncertain. Trimming took off 4 bases at V and 5 bases at J, with 6 bases between the two ends. The CDR3 runs 13 residues. CDR1 and CDR2 (germline): MNHNS, SASEGT. The CDR3: CASSGSWANVLTF. The CDR3 nucleotides read TGTGCCAGCAGTGGGAGTTGGGCCAACGTCCTGACTTTC.

This clonotype has a handful of counts. The chain couples TRBV10-3 to TRBJ1-2; TRBD1 matches 9 bases. This CDR3 region has 15 residues. J was trimmed by 6 bases and V by 4 bases; bases with no gene match: 9. Germline V lookup: CDR1 ENHRY, CDR2 SYGVKD. CDR3 loop: CAISGGTGMQNGYTF. DNA for the CDR3: TGTGCCATCAGTGGGGGGACAGGGATGCAAAATGGCTACACCTTC.

The DNA of the CDR3 is TGTGCCAGCACCTCTTGGGGGGGCCTGAACACCGGGGAGCTGTTTTTT. It specifies CASTSWGGLNTGELFF. This chain links TRBV3-1 with TRBJ2-2; D possibly corresponds to TRBD2 (7 bases). CDR3 length: 16 amino acids. The V end was cut by 7 bases, the J end by 1 base, with 16 bases between. Germline lookup yields CDR1 LGHDT and CDR2 YNNKEL (reference sequence).

This clonotype was seen ten or more times. The rearrangement links TRBV29-1 to TRBJ2-2, with D possibly TRBD1 on 6 matching bases. The V end was cut by 7 bases, the J end by 0 bases, with 15 bases between. The CDR3 covers 15 residues. CDR1 SQVTM and CDR2 ANQGSEA come from the germline V gene. In DNA, the CDR3 is TGCAGCGCTGCCCCCCAGGGGACGAACACCGGGGAGCTGTTTTTT. It encodes CSAAPQGTNTGELFF.

This clonotype was seen more than once but under ten times. This chain uses TRBV7-2 with TRBJ2-3; D ambiguous. V was pared by 7 bases and J by 0 bases, with 11 bases between. Germline CDR1 and CDR2: SGHTA and FQGNSA. The CDR3 is 14 residues long. CDR3 sequence reads: CASITPASTDTQYF. The CDR3 coding sequence is TGTGCCAGCATCACTCCCGCTAGCACAGATACGCAGTATTTT.

This clonotype came up many times. The V gene is TRBV12-5, the J gene TRBJ2-7, with TRBD1 matching over 7 bases. The CDR3 sequence is 14 residues long. Per germline, CDR1 LGHNT and CDR2 FRNRAP. Trimming took 5 bases from V and 5 from J; bases not matched to a gene: 9. CDR3 residues: CASGQSDRDHEQYF. In nucleotides, the CDR3 is TGTGCTAGTGGTCAGTCCGACAGGGACCACGAGCAGTACTTC.

CDR3 sequence (DNA): TGTGCCAGCAGCCCTCGGACAGGAGGTCGGACCCAGTACTTC. Residues: CASSPRTGGRTQYF. The V call is TRBV5-6, the J call TRBJ2-5, with TRBD1 identical over 7 bases. This CDR3 comprises 14 residues. Germline V gene data show CDR1 as SGHDT and CDR2 as YYEEEE. With 4 bases clipped from V and 7 bases from J, the junction kept 10 bases outside the gene matches.

This clonotype has just one count. The gene calls are TRBV25-1 and TRBJ2-7, with D perhaps TRBD1 (5 bases). The CDR3 loop spans 13 amino acids. Trimming took 8 bases from V and 0 from J, leaving 11 bases between them. Per germline, CDR1 MGHDK and CDR2 SYGVNS. The CDR3 DNA sequence: TGTGCCAGCTTAGACAGCAACTCCTACGAGCAGTACTTC. Its translation is CASLDSNSYEQYF.

This clonotype has more than one count but fewer than ten. This chain uses TRBV10-2 with TRBJ1-2; D is ambiguous. This CDR3 spans 13 amino acids. Between the trimmed V and J ends, which lost 9 bases and 4 bases, there was a span of 15 bases. The germline gives CDR1 WSHSY, CDR2 SAAADI. CDR3 in amino acids: CASLALGGYGYTF. In DNA, the CDR3 is TGCGCCAGTCTGGCCCTTGGTGGCTATGGCTACACCTTC.

There are a few counts of this clonotype. The DNA for the CDR3 is TGCGCCAGCAGCGGAGCGGGTAAGGTGGACATCTCCTACAATGAGCAGTTCTTC. Translation: CASSGAGKVDISYNEQFF. J is TRBJ2-1 and V is TRBV5-1; perhaps TRBD2 as D (6 bases). The ends were cut back, 4 bases at V and 0 bases at J, with 20 bases in the middle. The CDR3 has 18 residues. In germline, CDR1 is SGHRS, CDR2 YFSETQ.

This clonotype came up a few times. The V gene is TRBV28, the J gene TRBJ1-3; D unresolved. There are 11 residues in the CDR3. The V end lost 10 bases, the J end lost 4 bases, and 8 bases lay between the germline ends. Germline V gene lookup returns CDR1 MDHEN and CDR2 SYDVKM. In DNA, the CDR3 is TGTGCCACCGGAACAGGAAACACCATATATTTT. Encoded protein: CATGTGNTIYF.

This clonotype has a handful of counts. CDR3 bases: TGTGCCAGCAGTGAAGGCAGTGGCACTGAAGCTTTCTTT. Encoded protein: CASSEGSGTEAFF. This sequence joins TRBV28 and TRBJ1-1; D call uncertain. Looked up from germline, CDR1 is MDHEN and CDR2 is SYDVKM. This CDR3 contains 13 residues. Trimming pared 5 bases from V and 4 bases from J, leaving 11 bases between.

This clonotype occurred a few times. This chain links TRBV5-5 with TRBJ2-7; possibly TRBD1 or TRBD2 for D (5 bases each). Per the germline V gene, CDR1 is SGHKS and CDR2 is YYEKEE (reference sequence). The CDR3 consists of 14 residues. Trimming took off 6 bases at V and 0 bases at J, with 13 bases between the two ends. CDR3 DNA sequence: TGTGCCAGCAACGAGGACGGGACCTCCTACGAGCAGTACTTC. Translation: CASNEDGTSYEQYF.

This clonotype was counted at least ten times. The V and J genes are TRBV11-2 and TRBJ1-2; D gene uncertain. Trimming took 3 bases from V and 6 from J, leaving 11 bases between them. Germline-derived CDR1 and CDR2 are SGHAT and FQNNGV. The CDR3 runs to 13 residues. CDR3 residues: CASSLIAQDGYTF. In nucleotides, the CDR3 is TGTGCCAGCAGCTTGATAGCGCAGGATGGCTACACCTTC.

The gene calls are TRBV7-2 and TRBJ1-2, with D maybe TRBD1 (5 bases). CDR3 length: 14 amino acids. CDR1 and CDR2 from the germline V gene are SGHTA and FQGNSA. The V end was cut by 5 bases, the J end by 5 bases, with 15 bases between. The CDR3 region has the DNA TGTGCCAGCAGCCCCTTGGGGGAGTTTTATGGCTACACCTTC. Its translation: CASSPLGEFYGYTF.

This clonotype has more than one count but fewer than ten. The CDR3 DNA reads as TGCAGTGCTAGAGATATGGCGGGGGCAGAGACCCAGTACTTC. Protein product: CSARDMAGAETQYF. J is TRBJ2-5 and V is TRBV20-1, with TRBD2 as a possible D gene (7 bases). Per the germline V gene, CDR1 is DFQATT and CDR2 is SNEGSKA (reference sequence). V lost 0 bases to trimming and J lost 4 bases, with 12 bases between them. This CDR3 is built from 14 residues.

At least ten counts were recorded for this clonotype. This chain joins TRBV27 and TRBJ1-4; D remains unclear. The CDR3 is 15 residues long. Germline V gene sequence: CDR1 MNHEY, CDR2 SMNVEV (reference sequence). V dropped 6 bases and J dropped 0 bases, with 11 bases sitting between them. CDR3 sequence (DNA): TGTGCCAGCAGCCCCGTTTGGGCAACTAATGAAAAACTGTTTTTT. It yields the protein CASSPVWATNEKLFF.

This clonotype was found a few times. This rearrangement joins TRBV6-2 or TRBV6-3 to TRBJ2-7; 12 positions agree with TRBD2. With V trimmed by 0 bases and J by 3 bases, 0 bases remained unmatched. Germline V gene data show CDR1 as MNHEY and CDR2 as SVGEGT. The CDR3 covers 15 residues. Here the CDR3 reads CASSYSTSGGYEQYF. DNA for the CDR3: TGTGCCAGCAGTTACTCGACTAGCGGGGGCTACGAGCAGTACTTC.

This chain connects TRBV20-1 to TRBJ1-1; a weak D match, TRBD1 (6 bases). Trimming removed 3 bases at V and 1 base at J, with 12 bases between. CDR3 length: 14 amino acids. CDR1 and CDR2 (germline): DFQATT, SNEGSKA (reference sequence). CDR3 DNA sequence: TGCAGTGCTAGCATAACAGGGCGGAACACTGAAGCTTTCTTT. It specifies CSASITGRNTEAFF.